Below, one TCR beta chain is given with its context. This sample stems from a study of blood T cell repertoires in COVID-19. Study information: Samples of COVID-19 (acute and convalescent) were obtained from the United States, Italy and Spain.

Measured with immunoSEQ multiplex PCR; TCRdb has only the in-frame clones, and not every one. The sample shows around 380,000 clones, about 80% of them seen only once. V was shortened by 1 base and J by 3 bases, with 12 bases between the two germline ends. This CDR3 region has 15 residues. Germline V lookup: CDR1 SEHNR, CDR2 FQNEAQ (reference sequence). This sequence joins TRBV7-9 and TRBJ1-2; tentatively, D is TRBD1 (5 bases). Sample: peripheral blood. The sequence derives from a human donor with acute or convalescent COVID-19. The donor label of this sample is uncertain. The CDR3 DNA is TGTGCCAGCAGCTTAGGCGGGGGAAGTGACTATGGCTACACCTTC. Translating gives CASSLGGGSDYGYTF.